This TCR beta chain was sequenced during a study of CD4+ T cells in melanoma. Libraries were prepared by immunoSEQ multiplex PCR; TCRdb keeps only in-frame clonotypes and omits some of them. The sample includes around 10,000 clones, 68% of them seen just once. V gave up 8 bases and J gave up 3 bases, with 12 bases separating them. Per germline, CDR1 MNHNS and CDR2 SASEGT. CDR3 size: 13 residues. Findings and caveats of the study: CD8+ T cell, macrophage and B cell function reportedly correlated with neoantigen-specific CD4+ T cells. Reportedly, melanoma neoantigen-specific CD4+ T cells showed varied differentiation states.

To note about this clone: Its specificity is unknown.

Sequencing was performed on cells from a culture (not recorded whether cultured in vitro). This receptor was obtained from a human donor with melanoma. The V gene is TRBV6-1, the J gene TRBJ2-3; no clear D gene. The CDR3 is CASSPWGTDTQYF. The DNA of the CDR3 is TGTGCCAGCTCTCCTTGGGGTACAGATACGCAGTATTTT.